This is a list of T cell receptor beta chains from one sample in a study of immune heterogeneity within non-small cell lung tumors. TCRdb reprocessed the multiplex PCR reads via MiXCR and lists one record per CDR3 protein. The sample comprises a few thousand distinct CDR3 sequences, more than 25% of which are singletons, and just under 20% rests with the top ten. Sequenced: lung tumor tissue. The source is a man in his 60s with non-small cell lung cancer. Each CDR3 is given with its conserved first and last residue. The D gene is left open where the match is weak. The size entry is marked missing in some rows and otherwise reads once, few, many or a size class.

d_call	j_call	clone_size	cdr3_length	v_call	cdr3_nt	cdr3_aa
NA	TRBJ1-1	once	15	TRBV28	TGTGCCACCATCGGTTCGGGGGATCCGAACACTGAAGCTTTCTTT	CATIGSGDPNTEAFF
TRBD2	TRBJ2-7	medium-sized	15	TRBV24-1	TGTGCCACCAGTGAATTCAGCGGGAGTAAGTACGAGCAGTACTTC	CATSEFSGSKYEQYF
TRBD1	TRBJ2-1	NA	15	TRBV6-2/TRBV6-3	TGTGCCGGCTCGAAGGACAGGGGGGCCTACAATGAGCAGTTCTTC	CAGSKDRGAYNEQFF
TRBD2	TRBJ2-1	medium-sized	15	TRBV20-1	TGCAGTGCTAGAGATCGCCTAGCGGGAGGGAATGAGCAGTTCTTC	CSARDRLAGGNEQFF
NA	TRBJ2-2	medium-sized	17	TRBV4-2	TGTGCCAGCAGCCAAGAAGAGTTTAGCGGGAACACCGGGGAGCTGTTTTTT	CASSQEEFSGNTGELFF
NA	TRBJ2-2	once	17	TRBV7-9	TGTGCCAGCCCGGGGGTCGGAACGCTCGCGAAGACCGGGGAGCTGTTTTTT	CASPGVGTLAKTGELFF
NA	TRBJ1-1	few	13	TRBV7-7	TGTGCTAGCAGCTTATCCCAGAACACTGAAGCTTTCTTT	CASSLSQNTEAFF
NA	TRBJ2-2	medium-sized	15	TRBV5-1	TGCGCCAGCAGCTTGACGGGGGCGAACACCGGGGAGCTGTTTTTT	CASSLTGANTGELFF
NA	TRBJ2-7	medium-sized	11	TRBV30	TGTGCCTGGAGTGAGCTCTACGAGCAGTACTTC	CAWSELYEQYF
NA	TRBJ1-5	medium-sized	15	TRBV6-1	TGTGCCAGCAGTGACGGAAAGCAACGGAATCAGCCCCAGCATTTT	CASSDGKQRNQPQHF
NA	TRBJ2-7	medium-sized	15	TRBV6-2/TRBV6-3	TGTGCCAGCAGTTACACAGGCCTTAACCCCTACGAGCAGTACTTC	CASSYTGLNPYEQYF
TRBD1	TRBJ1-5	NA	14	TRBV12-3/TRBV12-4	TGTGCCAGCAGGAGAACAGGGGGAGGTCTGCCCCAGCATTTT	CASRRTGGGLPQHF
NA	TRBJ1-4	medium-sized	15	TRBV7-9	TGTGCCAGCAGCCGGCGCGTGGCAACTAATGAAAAACTGTTTTTT	CASSRRVATNEKLFF
TRBD2	TRBJ2-7	medium-sized	14	TRBV3-1	TGTGCCAGCAGCCAAGATGTAGCGGGAAGCGAGCAGTACTTC	CASSQDVAGSEQYF